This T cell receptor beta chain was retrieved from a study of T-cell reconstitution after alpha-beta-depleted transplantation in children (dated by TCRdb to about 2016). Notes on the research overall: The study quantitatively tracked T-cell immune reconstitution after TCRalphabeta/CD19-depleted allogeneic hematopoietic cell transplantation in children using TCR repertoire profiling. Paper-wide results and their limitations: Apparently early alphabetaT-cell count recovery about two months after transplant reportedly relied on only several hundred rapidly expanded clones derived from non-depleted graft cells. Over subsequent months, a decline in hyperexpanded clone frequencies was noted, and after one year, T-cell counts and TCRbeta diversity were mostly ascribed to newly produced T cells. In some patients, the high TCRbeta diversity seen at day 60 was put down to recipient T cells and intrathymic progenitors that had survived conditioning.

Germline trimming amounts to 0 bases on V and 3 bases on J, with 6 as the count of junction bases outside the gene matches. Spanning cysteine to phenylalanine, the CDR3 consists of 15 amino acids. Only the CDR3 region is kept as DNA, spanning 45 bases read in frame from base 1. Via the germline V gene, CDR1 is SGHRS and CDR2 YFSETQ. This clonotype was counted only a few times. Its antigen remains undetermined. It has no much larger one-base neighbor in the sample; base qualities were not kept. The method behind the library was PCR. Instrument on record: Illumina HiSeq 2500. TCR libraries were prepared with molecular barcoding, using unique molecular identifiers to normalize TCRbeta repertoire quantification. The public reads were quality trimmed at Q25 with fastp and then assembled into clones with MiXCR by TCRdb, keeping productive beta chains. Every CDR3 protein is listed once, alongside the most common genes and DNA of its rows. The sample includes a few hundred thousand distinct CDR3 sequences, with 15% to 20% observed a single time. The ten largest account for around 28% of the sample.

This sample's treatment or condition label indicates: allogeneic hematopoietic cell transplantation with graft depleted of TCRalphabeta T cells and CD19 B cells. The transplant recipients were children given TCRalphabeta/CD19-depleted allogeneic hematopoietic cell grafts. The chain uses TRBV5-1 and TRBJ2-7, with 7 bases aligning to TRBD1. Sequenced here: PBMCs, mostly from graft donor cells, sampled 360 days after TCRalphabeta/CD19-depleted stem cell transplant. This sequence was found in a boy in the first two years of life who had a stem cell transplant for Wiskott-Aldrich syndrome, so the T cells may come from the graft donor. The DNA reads TGCGCCAGCAGCTTGGCCCCGGGGACAGTCTACGAGCAGTACTTC. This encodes CASSLAPGTVYEQYF.